The text below deals with one T cell receptor (beta chain). Germline V gene data show CDR1 as SGHTA and CDR2 as FQGNSA. There are 16 residues in the CDR3. V shed 5 bases, J shed 2 bases, and the junction held 6 bases outside the gene matches. These data belong to a study of blood T cell repertoires in COVID-19. Assay: immunoSEQ multiplex PCR; the TCRdb copy retains only in-frame clones and omits some. The sample shows roughly 70,000 clones, 80% to 95% of them seen only once. Sequencing used peripheral blood. V gene TRBV7-2 combines with J gene TRBJ2-1; 10 bases match TRBD2. This TCR was sampled from a man aged 45-65 years with COVID-19, enrolled during active disease. CDR3 DNA sequence: TGTGCCAGCAGCCTCCTAGCGGGAGTACCCTACAATGAGCAGTTCTTC. Translation: CASSLLAGVPYNEQFF.